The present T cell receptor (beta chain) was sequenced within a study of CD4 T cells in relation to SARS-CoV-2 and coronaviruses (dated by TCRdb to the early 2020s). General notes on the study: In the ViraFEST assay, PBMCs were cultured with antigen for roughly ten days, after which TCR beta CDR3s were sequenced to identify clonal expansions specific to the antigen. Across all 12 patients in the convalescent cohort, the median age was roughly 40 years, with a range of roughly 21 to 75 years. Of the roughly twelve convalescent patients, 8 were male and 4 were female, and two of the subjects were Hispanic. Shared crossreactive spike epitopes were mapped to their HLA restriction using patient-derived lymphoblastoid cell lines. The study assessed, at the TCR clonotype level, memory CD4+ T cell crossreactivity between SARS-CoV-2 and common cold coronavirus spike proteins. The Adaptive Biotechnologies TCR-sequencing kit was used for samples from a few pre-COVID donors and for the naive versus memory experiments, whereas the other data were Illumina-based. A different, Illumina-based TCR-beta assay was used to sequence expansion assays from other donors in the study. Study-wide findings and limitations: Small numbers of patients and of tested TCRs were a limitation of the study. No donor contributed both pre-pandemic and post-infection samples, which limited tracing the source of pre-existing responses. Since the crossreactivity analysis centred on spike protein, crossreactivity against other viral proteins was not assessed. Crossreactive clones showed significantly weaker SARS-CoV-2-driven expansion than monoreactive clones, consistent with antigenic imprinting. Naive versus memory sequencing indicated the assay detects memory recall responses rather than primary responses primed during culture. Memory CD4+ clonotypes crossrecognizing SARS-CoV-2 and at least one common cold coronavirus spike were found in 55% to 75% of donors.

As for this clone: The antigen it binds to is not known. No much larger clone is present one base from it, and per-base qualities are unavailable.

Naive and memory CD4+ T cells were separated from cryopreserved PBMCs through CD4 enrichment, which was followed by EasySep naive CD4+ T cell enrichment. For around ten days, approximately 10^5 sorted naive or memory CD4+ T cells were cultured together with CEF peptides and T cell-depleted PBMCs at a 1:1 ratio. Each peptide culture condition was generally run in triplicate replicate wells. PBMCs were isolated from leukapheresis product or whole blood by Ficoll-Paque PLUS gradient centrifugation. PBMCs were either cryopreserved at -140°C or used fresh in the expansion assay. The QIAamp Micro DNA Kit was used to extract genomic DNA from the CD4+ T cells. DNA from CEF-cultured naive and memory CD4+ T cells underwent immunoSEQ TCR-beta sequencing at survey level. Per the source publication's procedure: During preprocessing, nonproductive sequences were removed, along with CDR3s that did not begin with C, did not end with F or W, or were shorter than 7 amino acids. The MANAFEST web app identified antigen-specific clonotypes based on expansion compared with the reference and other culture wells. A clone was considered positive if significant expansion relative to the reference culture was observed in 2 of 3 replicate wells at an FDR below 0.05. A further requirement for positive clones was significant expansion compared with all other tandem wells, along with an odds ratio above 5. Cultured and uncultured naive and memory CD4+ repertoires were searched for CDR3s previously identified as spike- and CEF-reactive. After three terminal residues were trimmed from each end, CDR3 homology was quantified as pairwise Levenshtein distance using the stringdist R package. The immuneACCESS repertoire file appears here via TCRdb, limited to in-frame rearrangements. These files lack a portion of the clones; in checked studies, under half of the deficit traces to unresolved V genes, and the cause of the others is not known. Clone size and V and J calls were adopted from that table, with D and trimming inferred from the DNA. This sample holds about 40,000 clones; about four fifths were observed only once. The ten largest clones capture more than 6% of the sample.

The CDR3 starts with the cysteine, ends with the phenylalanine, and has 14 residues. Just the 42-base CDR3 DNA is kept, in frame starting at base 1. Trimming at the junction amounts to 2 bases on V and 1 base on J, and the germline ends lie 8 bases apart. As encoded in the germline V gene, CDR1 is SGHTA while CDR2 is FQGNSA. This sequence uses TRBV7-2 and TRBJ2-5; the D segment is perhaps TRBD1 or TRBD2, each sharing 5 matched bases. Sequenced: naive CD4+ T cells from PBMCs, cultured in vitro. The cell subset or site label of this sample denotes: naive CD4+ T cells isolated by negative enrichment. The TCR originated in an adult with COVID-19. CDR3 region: CASSLRGIQETQYF. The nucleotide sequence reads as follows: TGTGCCAGCAGCTTACGGGGCATCCAAGAGACCCAGTACTTC.